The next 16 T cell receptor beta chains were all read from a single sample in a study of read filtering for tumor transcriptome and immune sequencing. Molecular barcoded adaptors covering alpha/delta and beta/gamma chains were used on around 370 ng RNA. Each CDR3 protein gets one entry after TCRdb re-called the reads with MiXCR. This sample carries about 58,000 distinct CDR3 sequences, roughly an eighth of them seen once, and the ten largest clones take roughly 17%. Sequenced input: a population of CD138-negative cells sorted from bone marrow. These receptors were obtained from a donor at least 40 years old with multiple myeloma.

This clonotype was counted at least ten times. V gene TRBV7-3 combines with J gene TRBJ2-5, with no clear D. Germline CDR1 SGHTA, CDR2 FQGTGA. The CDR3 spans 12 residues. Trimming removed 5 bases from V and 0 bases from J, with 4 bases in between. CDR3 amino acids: CASSNNQETQYF. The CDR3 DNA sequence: TGTGCCAGCAGCAACAACCAAGAGACCCAGTACTTC.

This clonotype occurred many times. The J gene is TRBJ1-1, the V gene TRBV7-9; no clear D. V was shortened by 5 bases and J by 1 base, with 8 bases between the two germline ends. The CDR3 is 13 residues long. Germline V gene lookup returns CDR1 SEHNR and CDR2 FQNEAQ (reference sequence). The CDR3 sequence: CASSVRENTEAFF. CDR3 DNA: TGTGCCAGCAGCGTGAGGGAGAACACTGAAGCTTTCTTT.

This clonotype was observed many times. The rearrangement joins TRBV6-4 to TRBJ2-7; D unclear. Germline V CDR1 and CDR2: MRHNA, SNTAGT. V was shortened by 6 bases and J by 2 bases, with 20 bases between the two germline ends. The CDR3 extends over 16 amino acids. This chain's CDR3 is CASSPTPLDGPYEQYF. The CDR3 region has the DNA TGTGCCAGCAGCCCTACCCCCCTGGACGGACCCTACGAGCAGTACTTC.

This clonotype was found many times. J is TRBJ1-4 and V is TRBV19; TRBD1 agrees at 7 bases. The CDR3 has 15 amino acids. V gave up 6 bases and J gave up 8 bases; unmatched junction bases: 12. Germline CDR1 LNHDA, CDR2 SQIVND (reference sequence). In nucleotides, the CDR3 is TGTGCCAGTAGACGAAGTGACAGGGCAGCGGAAAAACTGTTTTTT. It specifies CASRRSDRAAEKLFF.

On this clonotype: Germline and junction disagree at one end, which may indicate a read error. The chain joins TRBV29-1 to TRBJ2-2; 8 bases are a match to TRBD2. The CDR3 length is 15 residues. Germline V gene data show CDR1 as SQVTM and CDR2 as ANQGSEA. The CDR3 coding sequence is TGCTGCGCCCGGGGGGGACGGAGCGACACCGGGGAGCTGTTTTTC. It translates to CCARGGRSDTGELFF.

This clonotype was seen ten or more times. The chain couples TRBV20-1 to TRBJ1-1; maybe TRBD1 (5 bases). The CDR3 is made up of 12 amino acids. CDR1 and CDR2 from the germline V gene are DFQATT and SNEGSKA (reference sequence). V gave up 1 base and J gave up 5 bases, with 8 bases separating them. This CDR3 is CSARGGGTEAFF. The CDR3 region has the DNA TGCAGTGCTAGAGGGGGGGGGACTGAAGCTTTCTTT.

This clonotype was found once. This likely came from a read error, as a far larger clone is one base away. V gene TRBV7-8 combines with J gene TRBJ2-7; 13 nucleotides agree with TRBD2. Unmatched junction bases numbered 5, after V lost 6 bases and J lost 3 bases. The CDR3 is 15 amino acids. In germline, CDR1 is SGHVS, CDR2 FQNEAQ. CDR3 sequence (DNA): TGTGCCAGCAGGCAAGGACTAGCGGGGGACTACGAGCAGTACTTC. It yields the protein CASRQGLAGDYEQYF.

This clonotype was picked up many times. The CDR3 sequence: CSADRGVNYGYTF. CDR3 DNA: TGCAGTGCCGACAGGGGGGTTAACTATGGCTACACCTTC. The chain recombines TRBV20-1 with TRBJ1-2, with 9 positions matching TRBD1. Germline assignment: CDR1 DFQATT and CDR2 SNEGSKA (reference sequence). This CDR3 comprises 13 residues. The V gene end was trimmed by 6 bases and the J gene end by 1 base; junction bases not matched to a gene: 3.

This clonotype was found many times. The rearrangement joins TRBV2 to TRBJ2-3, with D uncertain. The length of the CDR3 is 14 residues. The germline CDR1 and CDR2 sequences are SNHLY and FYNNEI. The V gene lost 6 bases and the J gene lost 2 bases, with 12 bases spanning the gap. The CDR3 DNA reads TGTGCCAGCAGCCGACAATCTACCACAGATACGCAGTATTTT. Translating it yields CASSRQSTTDTQYF.

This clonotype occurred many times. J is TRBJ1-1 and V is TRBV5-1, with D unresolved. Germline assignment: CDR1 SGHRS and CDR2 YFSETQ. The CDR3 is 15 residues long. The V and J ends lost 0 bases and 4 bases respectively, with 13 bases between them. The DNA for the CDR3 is TGCGCCAGCAGCTTGGCCACACGCCCGGGCACTGAAGCTTTCTTT. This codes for CASSLATRPGTEAFF.

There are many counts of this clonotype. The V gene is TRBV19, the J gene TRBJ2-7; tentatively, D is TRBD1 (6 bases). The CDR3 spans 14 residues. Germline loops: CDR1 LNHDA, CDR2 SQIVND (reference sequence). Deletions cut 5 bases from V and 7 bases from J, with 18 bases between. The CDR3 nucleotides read TGTGCCAGTAGTGACCGGGACACACTTGGGGAGCAGTACTTC. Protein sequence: CASSDRDTLGEQYF.

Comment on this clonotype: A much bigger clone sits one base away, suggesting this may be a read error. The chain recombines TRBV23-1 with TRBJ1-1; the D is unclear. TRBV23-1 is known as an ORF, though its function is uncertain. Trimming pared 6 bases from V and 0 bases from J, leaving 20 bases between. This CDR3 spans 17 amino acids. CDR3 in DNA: TGCGCCAGCAGACAAAATCATGTCGGGATATTGAACACTGAAGCTTTCTTT. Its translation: CASRQNHVGILNTEAFF.

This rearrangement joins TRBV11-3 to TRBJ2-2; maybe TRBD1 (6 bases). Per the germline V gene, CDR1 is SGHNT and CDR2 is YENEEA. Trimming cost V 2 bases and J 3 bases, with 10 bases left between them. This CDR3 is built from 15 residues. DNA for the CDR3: TGTGCCAGCAGCTTATCCAGGGGAGACACCGGGGAGCTGTTTTTT. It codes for CASSLSRGDTGELFF. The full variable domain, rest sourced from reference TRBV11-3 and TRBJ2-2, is EAGVVQSPRYKIIEKKQPVAFWCNPISGHNTLYWYLQNLGQGPELLIRYENEEAVDDSQLPKDRFSAERLKGVDSTLKIQPAELGDSAVYLCASSLSRGDTGELFFGEGSRLTVL.

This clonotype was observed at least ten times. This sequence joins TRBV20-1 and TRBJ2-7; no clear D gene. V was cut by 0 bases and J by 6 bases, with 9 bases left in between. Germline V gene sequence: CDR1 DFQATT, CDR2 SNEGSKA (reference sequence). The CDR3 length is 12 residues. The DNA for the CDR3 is TGCAGTGCTAGAGATGTCAGGAGCGAGCAGTACTTC. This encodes CSARDVRSEQYF.

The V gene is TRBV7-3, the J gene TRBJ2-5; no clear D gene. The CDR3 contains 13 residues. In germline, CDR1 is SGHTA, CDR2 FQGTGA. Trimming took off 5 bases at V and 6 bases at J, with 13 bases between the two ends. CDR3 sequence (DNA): TGTGCCAGCAGCCCCCAAGGGTGGCAGACCCAGTACTTC. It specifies CASSPQGWQTQYF.

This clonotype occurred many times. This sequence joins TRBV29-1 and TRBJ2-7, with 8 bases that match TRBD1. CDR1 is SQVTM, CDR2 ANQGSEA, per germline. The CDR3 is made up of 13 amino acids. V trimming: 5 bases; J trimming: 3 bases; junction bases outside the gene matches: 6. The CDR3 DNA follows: TGCAGCGTTCGGACAGGGAGGCACTACGAGCAGTACTTC. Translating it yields CSVRTGRHYEQYF.